This T cell receptor beta chain was captured in a study of technical replicates of blood from a few donors (dated by TCRdb to 2016 to 2017). The method was the immunoSEQ multiplex PCR assay. TCRdb holds this immuneACCESS table with in-frame rearrangements only. Some clones are missing; in checked studies, unresolved V genes explain under half, and the rest has no known cause. The sample records 60,000 to 80,000 clones, about 88% of which are singletons. Of the sample, 4.5% to 5.5% is held by the ten largest clones. Turning to this clone: Its antigen has not been determined. No much larger clone is present one base from it, and per-base qualities are unavailable.

Sequences were obtained from PBMCs. The origin of this receptor is a human donor in good health. Some clones in this sample may be carry-over from other donors' samples.

The DNA reads as follows: TGCGCCAGCAGAAGGGAAGCAGGGCCTACTTTCTACAATGAGCAGTTCTTC. Its translation is CASRREAGPTFYNEQFF. In this chain, TRBV5-1 is recombined with TRBJ2-1; TRBD1 is a weak D gene call, 5 bases matching. Including the terminal cysteine and phenylalanine, the CDR3 comprises 17 residues. The read is trimmed to its CDR3 DNA, 51 bases read in frame from base 1. Taken from the germline V gene, the CDR1 and CDR2 loops are SGHRS and YFSETQ. V loses 5 bases, J loses 3 bases, and the germline ends lie 21 bases apart.